These 25 T cell receptor beta chains were sequenced from one sample in a study of blood T cell repertoires in COVID-19. Clones were read by immunoSEQ multiplex PCR, and TCRdb kept only the in-frame ones, dropping some. Here the sample spans 50,000 or so clones, 90% being singletons. Material: peripheral blood. The receptors were sampled from an elderly woman with acute or convalescent COVID-19.

The chain joins TRBV5-3 to TRBJ1-5, with 7 bases matching TRBD1. TRBV5-3 carries the ORF label, with uncertain function. The V gene end was trimmed by 4 bases and the J gene end by 0 bases; junction bases not matched to a gene: 13. This CDR3 is 18 amino acids long. CDR3 residues: CARSVRQGPDDSNQPQHF. CDR3 in DNA: TGTGCCAGAAGCGTTCGACAGGGACCCGATGATAGCAATCAGCCCCAGCATTTT.

CDR3 sequence: CASSLDRVGGYTF. DNA of the CDR3: TGTGCCAGCAGCTTGGACAGGGTTGGTGGCTACACCTTC. This sequence joins TRBV7-2 and TRBJ1-2, with 8 bases lining up with TRBD1. The length of the CDR3 is 13 residues. Trimming at V came to 3 bases and at J to 7 bases, leaving 4 bases not matched to a gene. From germline, CDR1 is SGHTA and CDR2 FQGNSA.

The chain has TRBV6-6 and TRBJ1-1, with TRBD1 matching over 8 bases. V was clipped by 6 bases and J by 4 bases; unmatched bases: 4. Per germline, CDR1 MNHNY and CDR2 SVGAGI (reference sequence). This CDR3 spans 13 amino acids. The CDR3 DNA sequence: TGTGCCAGCAGCCCGACAGGGGTCACTGAAGCTTTCTTT. Encoded protein: CASSPTGVTEAFF.

The gene calls are TRBV6-5 and TRBJ1-2; D call uncertain. The CDR3 length is 14 residues. Germline loops: CDR1 MNHEY, CDR2 SVGAGI. V shed 10 bases and J shed 7 bases, with 22 bases lying between them. CDR3 protein: CAMRRQSDFGGYTF. CDR3 DNA: TGTGCCATGCGTCGTCAGTCGGACTTCGGTGGCTACACCTTC.

The V and J genes are TRBV5-1 and TRBJ1-4, with 9 bases aligning to TRBD1. The CDR3 runs 14 residues. The V gene's germline CDR1 is SGHRS and CDR2 YFSETQ. Trimming cost V 4 bases and J 7 bases; bases outside gene matches: 5. CDR3 residues: CASSPGTGSEKLFF. The CDR3, as DNA: TGCGCCAGCAGCCCCGGGACAGGGAGTGAAAAACTGTTTTTT.

This clone was found once. This chain uses TRBV30 with TRBJ1-2; TRBD1 agrees at 9 bases. The ends lost 1 base at V and 4 bases at J; junction bases unmatched: 4. This CDR3 region has 14 residues. Germline CDR1 reads GTSNPN; CDR2 reads SVGIG (reference sequence). In DNA, the CDR3 is TGTGCCTGGAGTGAGGACAGGGGAGGCTATGGCTACACCTTC. This sequence encodes CAWSEDRGGYGYTF.

The chain is built from TRBV6-5 and TRBJ2-7; perhaps TRBD2 as D (6 bases). This CDR3 region has 14 residues. CDR1 is MNHEY and CDR2 is SVGAGI in the germline V gene. The V end was cut by 4 bases, the J end by 1 base, with 11 bases between. Written as DNA, the CDR3 is TGTGCCAGCAGTTCTACTAGCCGTTCCTACGAGCAGTACTTC. As protein: CASSSTSRSYEQYF.

The V and J genes are TRBV7-9 and TRBJ2-3; D is undetermined. CDR1 is SEHNR, CDR2 FQNEAQ, per germline (reference sequence). This CDR3 is built from 12 residues. Between the trimmed V and J ends, which lost 5 bases and 7 bases, there was a span of 10 bases. CDR3: CASSPPSNTQYF. In DNA form, the CDR3 reads TGTGCCAGCAGCCCCCCATCAAATACGCAGTATTTT.

The gene calls are TRBV19 and TRBJ2-4, with no clear D. The CDR3 is 18 amino acids. Deletions cut 0 bases from V and 0 bases from J, with 15 bases between. Per germline, CDR1 LNHDA and CDR2 SQIVND (reference sequence). The CDR3 sequence: CASSIEFISYLAKNIQYF. The CDR3 nucleotides are TGTGCCAGTAGTATAGAGTTTATCTCGTATTTAGCCAAAAACATTCAGTACTTC.

V usage is TRBV4-3 and J usage is TRBJ1-5; D not certain. Trimming took off 1 base at V and 1 base at J, with 11 bases between the two ends. The CDR3 spans 16 residues. The V gene's germline CDR1 is LGHNA and CDR2 YSLEER. The CDR3 reads CASSQGGFQSNQPQHF. CDR3 bases: TGCGCCAGCAGCCAAGGAGGATTTCAGAGCAATCAGCCCCAGCATTTT.

CDR3 bases: TGTGCCAGCACCACACAGGGGGCAGGGTTCAATGAGCAGTTCTTC. Translated, it gives CASTTQGAGFNEQFF. The rearrangement uses TRBV28 and TRBJ2-1; 9 nucleotides line up with TRBD1. CDR1 MDHEN and CDR2 SYDVKM come from the germline V gene. V was pared by 7 bases and J by 6 bases, with 10 bases of the junction left unmatched. The CDR3 consists of 15 residues.

CDR3: CASSLAGGGFYNEQFF. In DNA, the CDR3 is TGCGCCAGCAGCTTGGCCGGAGGGGGCTTCTACAATGAGCAGTTCTTC. The chain couples TRBV5-1 to TRBJ2-1; weak D call: TRBD1 (7 bases). V gave up 0 bases and J gave up 3 bases, with 13 bases separating them. From germline, CDR1 is SGHRS and CDR2 YFSETQ. The CDR3 loop spans 16 amino acids.

The chain carries TRBV7-8 and TRBJ1-5; 8 bases agree with TRBD1. V shed 6 bases and J 6 bases; nucleotides not matched to a gene: 10. CDR1 is SGHVS, CDR2 FQNEAQ, per germline. The CDR3 runs to 15 residues. The CDR3 reads CASSPGQGHVQPQHF. Written as DNA, the CDR3 is TGTGCCAGCAGTCCCGGACAGGGTCATGTTCAGCCCCAGCATTTT.

The V and J genes are TRBV10-3 and TRBJ2-3; 11 nucleotides line up with TRBD2. This CDR3 contains 16 residues. Germline CDR1 ENHRY, CDR2 SYGVKD. The junction had 4 bases not matched to a gene; V was cut back by 4 bases and J by 1 base. In DNA form, the CDR3 reads TGTGCCATCAGTGGGGCGGGACTAGCGGGCACAGATACGCAGTATTTT. It codes for CAISGAGLAGTDTQYF.

This chain connects TRBV5-1 to TRBJ2-1; D unclear. The germline CDR1 and CDR2 sequences are SGHRS and YFSETQ. The CDR3 covers 15 residues. V was clipped by 2 bases and J by 5 bases, with 14 bases between them. CDR3 sequence (DNA): TGCGCCAGCAGCTTCTCCACCTCTGAGAACAATGAGCAGTTCTTC. This codes for CASSFSTSENNEQFF.

CDR3 DNA sequence: TGTGCCAGTAGTGGTAGTGATGGCTACACCTTC. This encodes CASSGSDGYTF. V is TRBV19 and J is TRBJ1-2; the D is unclear. This CDR3 comprises 11 residues. V lost 5 bases, J lost 6 bases, and 7 bases lay in between. Germline V gene data show CDR1 as LNHDA and CDR2 as SQIVND (reference sequence).

This clone was picked up one time. The V gene is TRBV3-1 (or the pseudogene TRBV3-2), the J gene TRBJ1-2; D may be TRBD1 (5 bases). This CDR3 is 12 amino acids long. V lost 1 base and J lost 8, with 8 bases in between. CDR1 and CDR2 from the germline V gene are LGHDT and YNNKEL (reference sequence). The CDR3 here is CASSQGGGGYTF. For the CDR3, the DNA is TGTGCCAGCAGCCAAGGCGGGGGAGGCTACACCTTC.

V is TRBV27 and J is TRBJ1-5; D may be TRBD1 (5 bases). Looked up from germline, CDR1 is MNHEY and CDR2 is SMNVEV (reference sequence). V was trimmed by 1 base and J by 4 bases, leaving 14 bases between them. The CDR3 extends over 16 amino acids. The DNA for the CDR3 is TGTGCCAGCAGTTTATGGGGGATAGGGACTAATCAGCCCCAGCATTTT. Its translation is CASSLWGIGTNQPQHF.

This clone was detected once. This rearrangement joins TRBV19 to TRBJ2-1; TRBD2 matches at 9 bases. The germline gives CDR1 LNHDA, CDR2 SQIVND (reference sequence). V dropped 5 bases and J dropped 5; count of bases not matched to a gene: 7. The CDR3 consists of 15 residues. CDR3 residues: CASSASGRFDNEQFF. CDR3 nucleotide sequence: TGTGCCAGTAGTGCGAGCGGGAGGTTCGACAATGAGCAGTTCTTC.

The V and J genes are TRBV10-3 and TRBJ1-1; no definite D call. The CDR3 is made up of 11 amino acids. Deletions cut 10 bases from V and 1 base from J, with 7 bases between. Germline CDR1 reads ENHRY; CDR2 reads SYGVKD. This CDR3 reads CATAKNTEAFF. The CDR3 DNA sequence: TGTGCCACCGCGAAGAACACTGAAGCTTTCTTT.

This clone was seen only once. The chain combines TRBV5-5 with TRBJ1-4; 8 nucleotides line up with TRBD1. Germline loops: CDR1 SGHKS, CDR2 YYEKEE (reference sequence). CDR3 length: 17 residues. J gave up 4 bases and V 4 bases, and 12 bases lay outside the gene matches. Here the CDR3 reads CASSPMVGQGLNEKLFF. CDR3 nucleotide sequence: TGTGCCAGCAGCCCAATGGTCGGACAGGGCCTTAATGAAAAACTGTTTTTT.

CDR3 DNA: TGTGCCAGTAGCCCTGCGGGACTGTTGGGCTACACCTTC. It specifies CASSPAGLLGYTF. V usage is TRBV19 and J usage is TRBJ1-2; possible D gene TRBD1, 5 bases. Trimming left V 6 bases short and J 8 bases short, with 16 bases between. CDR3 length equals 13 residues. CDR1 is LNHDA and CDR2 is SQIVND in the germline V gene (reference sequence).

The rearrangement uses TRBV15 and TRBJ1-2, with D unresolved. V shed 2 bases and J shed 8 bases, with 9 bases lying between them. Germline CDR1 LNHNV, CDR2 YYDKDF (reference sequence). The CDR3 covers 12 residues. CDR3 protein: CATSRSEGGYTF. CDR3 coding DNA: TGTGCCACCAGCAGATCTGAGGGAGGCTACACCTTC.

The chain links TRBV2 to TRBJ2-5; D gene ambiguous. This CDR3 contains 15 residues. Trimming took 3 bases from V and 2 from J, leaving 13 bases between them. Germline CDR1 SNHLY, CDR2 FYNNEI. CDR3 protein: CASSDFGPRQETQYF. Written as DNA, the CDR3 is TGTGCCAGCAGTGATTTTGGGCCCCGACAAGAGACCCAGTACTTC.

This chain joins TRBV7-6 and TRBJ1-4, with 7 nucleotides matching TRBD1. Germline CDR1 and CDR2: SGHVS and FNYEAQ. The CDR3 has 15 amino acids. J was trimmed by 3 bases and V by 4 bases; bases with no gene match: 5. The CDR3 coding sequence is TGTGCCAGCAGCTCGTCAGGGGGACCTAATGAAAAACTGTTTTTT. Residues: CASSSSGGPNEKLFF.